These 26 T cell receptor beta chains share one sample of origin, sequenced in a study of T cells after yellow fever vaccination. In TCRdb, the 5' RACE reads were re-called with MiXCR into one record per CDR3 protein. The sample carries just over 300,000 distinct CDR3 sequences, around 3.6% recorded once. Sequencing was performed on PBMCs, taken on the day of the yellow fever booster vaccination. The receptor set was obtained from a man aged 18 to 30 who received the YFV17D yellow fever vaccine.

The rearrangement uses TRBV11-2 and TRBJ2-4; 7 bases are shared with TRBD1. The germline CDR1 and CDR2 sequences are SGHAT and FQNNGV. This CDR3 has 15 amino acids. V lost 4 bases, J lost 1 base, and 4 bases stayed unmatched. CDR3 in amino acids: CASSSPRGAKNIQYF. CDR3 nucleotides: TGTGCCAGCAGCTCCCCCAGGGGGGCCAAAAACATTCAGTACTTC.

This clonotype appeared many times. The gene calls are TRBV29-1 and TRBJ2-1; 7 nucleotides match TRBD2. Germline values: CDR1 SQVTM, CDR2 ANQGSEA. The junction had 18 bases not matched to a gene; V was cut back by 5 bases and J by 5 bases. The CDR3 length is 17 residues. This CDR3 is CSVSGGSLADTNNEQFF. As DNA, the CDR3 is TGCAGCGTTTCTGGGGGGTCGCTAGCGGACACCAACAATGAGCAGTTCTTC.

In its sample, this clonotype was seen many times. CDR3 sequence (DNA): TGTGCCAGCAGTCGACCCCCGGAGTACGGGGAGCTGTTTTTT. Translation: CASSRPPEYGELFF. This sequence joins TRBV12-3 or TRBV12-4 and TRBJ2-2; D not certain. V shed 5 bases and J shed 7 bases, with 14 bases lying between them. This CDR3 has 14 amino acids.

This clonotype showed up just a few times. The chain joins TRBV6-6 to TRBJ1-1, with 8 bases identical to TRBD1. This CDR3 comprises 15 residues. The V and J ends lost 2 bases and 1 base, in that order; junction bases with no gene match: 3. Germline CDR1 MNHNY, CDR2 SVGAGI (reference sequence). CDR3 sequence: CASSYSQGANTEAFF. The CDR3 DNA reads as TGTGCCAGCAGTTACAGTCAGGGGGCGAACACTGAAGCTTTCTTT.

The table lists this clonotype with a few counts. J is TRBJ2-2 and V is TRBV12-3 or TRBV12-4; 9 bases line up with TRBD1. Trimming cost V 4 bases and J 4 bases; bases outside gene matches: 7. The CDR3 is 16 amino acids. The CDR3, as DNA: TGTGCCAGCAGTTCGGGACAGGGAATAGGCACCGGGGAGCTGTTTTTT. Protein sequence: CASSSGQGIGTGELFF.

This clonotype has just a few counts. The chain carries TRBV5-4 and TRBJ1-2, with no clear D. The V gene lost 5 bases and the J gene lost 0 bases, with 8 bases spanning the gap. This CDR3 comprises 13 residues. Germline loops: CDR1 SGHNT, CDR2 YYREEE (reference sequence). CDR3 region: CASRGIANYGYTF. The DNA of the CDR3 is TGTGCCAGCAGGGGGATAGCTAACTATGGCTACACCTTC.

This clonotype was observed many times. The chain is built from TRBV27 and TRBJ2-7; D remains ambiguous. The germline CDR1 and CDR2 sequences are MNHEY and SMNVEV (reference sequence). Trimming removed 11 bases at V and 2 bases at J, with 13 bases between. The CDR3 runs to 12 residues. The CDR3 reads CAGDRSPYEQYV. CDR3 bases: TGTGCCGGTGATCGAAGCCCCTACGAGCAGTACGTC.

V usage is TRBV10-3 and J usage is TRBJ2-3; tentatively, D is TRBD1 (6 bases). V lost 10 bases to trimming and J lost 0 bases, with 17 bases between them. Germline V lookup: CDR1 ENHRY, CDR2 SYGVKD. CDR3 size: 15 residues. The CDR3 DNA is TGTGCCACCACCGTACCACAGGGAAGCACAGATACGCAGTATTTT. The encoded protein is CATTVPQGSTDTQYF.

In this sample, this clonotype turned up a few times. The V gene is TRBV29-1, the J gene TRBJ2-1; D gene uncertain. Trimming shortened V by 0 bases and J by 9 bases, and 12 bases separated the two germline ends. This CDR3 is 13 amino acids long. Germline V CDR1 and CDR2: SQVTM, ANQGSEA. CDR3 sequence reads: CSVEDPMVTEQFF. As DNA, the CDR3 is TGCAGCGTTGAAGATCCAATGGTTACTGAGCAGTTCTTC.

This clonotype has a count of ten or more. V is TRBV9 and J is TRBJ2-1; 10 bases are a match to TRBD2. Germline values: CDR1 SGDLS, CDR2 YYNGEE. V gave up 4 bases and J gave up 4 bases; unmatched junction bases: 8. The CDR3 loop spans 16 amino acids. CDR3 amino acids: CASSQLAGGGYNEQFF. DNA of the CDR3: TGTGCCAGCAGCCAATTAGCGGGGGGAGGTTACAATGAGCAGTTCTTC.

This chain uses TRBV15 with TRBJ2-3; 8 nucleotides agree with TRBD2. There are 17 residues in the CDR3. The junction had 13 bases not matched to a gene; V was cut back by 6 bases and J by 2 bases. Per germline, CDR1 LNHNV and CDR2 YYDKDF (reference sequence). The DNA for the CDR3 is TGTGCCACCAGTGGGGTTTGGAATAGCGGGGCCACAGATACGCAGTATTTT. Translation gives CATSGVWNSGATDTQYF.

This clonotype was picked up a small number of times. The V and J genes are TRBV6-1 and TRBJ1-5; D uncertain. The CDR3 covers 13 residues. V was cut by 8 bases and J by 7 bases, with 15 bases left in between. The germline CDR1 and CDR2 sequences are MNHNS and SASEGT. The CDR3 nucleotides are TGTGCCAGCGCCAGCCCGTTTGGCCAGCCCCAGCATTTT. Its protein product is CASASPFGQPQHF.

Ten or more counts support this clonotype. The chain carries TRBV12-3 or TRBV12-4 and TRBJ2-3; TRBD1 or TRBD2 may be the D gene (5 bases each). V was trimmed by 7 bases and J by 9 bases, leaving 17 bases between them. The CDR3 length is 13 residues. CDR3 residues: CASNLGRLKTQYF. The CDR3 DNA follows: TGTGCCAGCAACTTGGGACGGCTCAAAACGCAGTATTTT.

This clonotype was detected only a few times. V usage is TRBV4-2 and J usage is TRBJ2-7, with 14 bases fitting TRBD2. This CDR3 contains 15 residues. Germline CDR1 and CDR2: LGHNA and YNFKEQ. Unmatched junction bases numbered 6, after V lost 5 bases and J lost 6 bases. The CDR3 reads CASSYTGTSGSEQYF. In DNA form, the CDR3 reads TGTGCCAGCAGCTACACCGGGACTAGCGGGAGCGAGCAGTACTTC.

This clonotype was seen a handful of times. The chain carries TRBV6-5 and TRBJ1-2; possible D gene TRBD1, 5 bases. The CDR3 spans 15 residues. The germline V gene encodes CDR1 MNHEY and CDR2 SVGAGI. Trimming took off 0 bases at V and 7 bases at J, with 15 bases between the two ends. The CDR3, as DNA: TGTGCCAGCAGTTACTCCCGCCAGGGAGGGACTGGCTACACCTTC. This codes for CASSYSRQGGTGYTF.

V gene TRBV28 combines with J gene TRBJ2-7; TRBD2 matches at 8 bases. CDR1 and CDR2 (germline): MDHEN, SYDVKM. V was pared by 7 bases and J by 2 bases, with 7 bases of the junction left unmatched. The CDR3 extends over 14 amino acids. CDR3 residues: CASNSGGRAYEQYV. In nucleotides, the CDR3 is TGTGCCAGCAACTCGGGGGGGCGAGCCTACGAGCAGTACGTC.

The V and J genes are TRBV20-1 and TRBJ2-5; D could derive from TRBD1 or TRBD2 (7 bases each). Germline V gene data show CDR1 as DFQATT and CDR2 as SNEGSKA (reference sequence). CDR3 length: 16 residues. Trimming removed 2 bases from V and 5 bases from J, with 21 bases in between. The CDR3: CSARIETGREYETQYF. The CDR3 DNA is TGCAGTGCTAGAATCGAGACAGGGAGGGAGTATGAGACCCAGTACTTC.

Comments on this clonotype: One end of the junction does not line up with germline, which may come from a read error. This chain links TRBV7-9 with TRBJ1-4, with D maybe TRBD1 (6 bases). The CDR3 loop spans 11 amino acids. CDR1 and CDR2 (germline): SEHNR, FQNEAQ (reference sequence). The CDR3 is CASSQGTYLNF. The CDR3 coding sequence is TGTGCCAGCAGCCAGGGGACCTACCTCAATTTT. Full variable domain (outside the CDR3, taken from reference TRBV7-9 and TRBJ1-4): DTGVSQNPRHKITKRGQNVTFRCDPISEHNRLYWYRQTLGQGPEFLTYFQNEAQLEKSRLLSDRFSAERPKGSFSTLEIQRTEQGDSAMYLCASSQGTYLNFGSGTQLSVL.

This clonotype was detected many times. V is TRBV4-3 and J is TRBJ2-4; D is possibly TRBD2 (6 bases). Trimming pared 4 bases from V and 0 bases from J, leaving 25 bases between. The CDR3 loop spans 20 amino acids. The germline V gene has CDR1 LGHNA and CDR2 YSLEER. The CDR3 reads CASSPPGGRYRPIAKNIQYF. The CDR3 DNA reads as TGCGCCAGCAGCCCCCCCGGGGGTCGATACCGTCCTATAGCCAAAAACATTCAGTACTTC.

This clonotype was detected ten times or more. The rearrangement uses TRBV6-1 and TRBJ1-2; D is possibly TRBD1 (6 bases). CDR1 is MNHNS and CDR2 is SASEGT in the germline V gene. Trimming cost V 1 base and J 6 bases, with 12 bases left between them. The CDR3 covers 14 residues. In nucleotides, the CDR3 is TGTGCCAGCAGTGAAGAGGGACGGGGGCATGGCTACACCTTC. Protein sequence: CASSEEGRGHGYTF.

The chain combines TRBV2 with TRBJ2-7; maybe TRBD2 (6 bases). Trimming removed 3 bases at V and 0 bases at J, with 12 bases between. CDR3 size: 15 residues. The germline gives CDR1 SNHLY, CDR2 FYNNEI. Here the CDR3 DNA reads TGTGCCAGCAGTGAGGGGGAGGTTGGCTCCTACGAGCAGTACGTC. Residues: CASSEGEVGSYEQYV.

With regard to this clonotype: A read error may produce the germline difference seen at one junction end. The DNA of the CDR3 is TGTGCTAGCAGCTTAGTCGGGGGAACCGGGGAGCTGTTTTTT. This sequence encodes CASSLVGGTGELFF. The V and J genes are TRBV7-7 and TRBJ2-2, with D possibly matching TRBD2 (6 bases). Germline-derived CDR1 and CDR2 are SSHAT and FNYEAQ (reference sequence). CDR3 length equals 14 residues.

This clonotype has ten or more counts. This chain's CDR3 is CASSWTGLCDTEAFF. The CDR3 DNA sequence: TGCGCCAGCAGCTGGACAGGGCTTTGTGACACTGAAGCTTTCTTT. J is TRBJ1-1 and V is TRBV5-1; 8 nucleotides align to TRBD1. Per germline, CDR1 SGHRS and CDR2 YFSETQ. Germline trimming cut 3 bases from V and 3 bases from J; bases unmatched to any gene: 7. The CDR3 sequence is 15 residues long.

In this sample, this clonotype turned up a few times. The rearrangement joins TRBV3-1 to TRBJ2-5; D remains unclear. Germline V CDR1 and CDR2: LGHDT, YNNKEL (reference sequence). The CDR3 is 15 amino acids. The ends were cut back, 0 bases at V and 1 base at J, with 9 bases in the middle. The CDR3 sequence: CASSQDPSSQETQYF. In DNA form, the CDR3 reads TGTGCCAGCAGCCAAGATCCGTCATCCCAAGAGACCCAGTACTTC.

This clonotype was counted many times. The chain has TRBV10-3 and TRBJ1-1; D is perhaps TRBD1 (6 bases). The CDR3 extends over 14 amino acids. V dropped 7 bases and J dropped 8 bases, with 20 bases sitting between them. Germline CDR1 is ENHRY and CDR2 is SYGVKD. CDR3 protein: CAITLGGAESEAFF. As DNA, the CDR3 is TGTGCCATCACCCTCGGGGGGGCTGAGAGCGAAGCTTTCTTT.

V and J are TRBV2 and TRBJ2-1; TRBD2 aligns across 8 bases. With V trimmed by 3 bases and J by 8 bases, 9 bases remained unmatched. The CDR3 covers 15 residues. Per germline, CDR1 SNHLY and CDR2 FYNNEI. The CDR3 loop reads CASSDGGALRDEQFF. The CDR3 DNA follows: TGTGCCAGCAGTGACGGGGGGGCCCTTAGAGATGAGCAGTTCTTC. Supplemented by reference TRBV2 and TRBJ2-1, the full variable domain reads EPEVTQTPSHQVTQMGQEVILRCVPISNHLYFYWYRQILGQKVEFLVSFYNNEISEKSEIFDDQFSVERPDGSNFTLKIRSTKLEDSAMYFCASSDGGALRDEQFFGPGTRLTVL.